This passage covers 29 T cell receptor beta chains from one sample sequenced in a study of cytomegalovirus exposure and HLA in healthy donors. PCR used 60 Vbeta primers and 13 Jbeta primers. Repertoires were generated with immunoSEQ multiplex PCR, while TCRdb's copy carries only in-frame clones and drops some. The table shows 200,000 to 250,000 clones, with 60% to 85% occurring only once. Input material: PBMCs. The origin of the receptors is a man between 40 and 49 years old in good health and CMV-seronegative.

CDR3 DNA: TGTGCCACCAATAAAGTGGCGGTCGGGAACACTGAAGCTTTCTTT. This sequence encodes CATNKVAVGNTEAFF. This rearrangement joins TRBV6-1 to TRBJ1-1, with unresolved D. Deletions cut 10 bases from V and 1 base from J, with 19 bases between. Germline V lookup: CDR1 MNHNS, CDR2 SASEGT. This CDR3 has 15 amino acids.

This clone was seen a handful of times. The chain uses TRBV7-8 and TRBJ1-2, with D possibly matching TRBD1 (5 bases). The CDR3 is 14 residues long. The germline CDR1 and CDR2 sequences are SGHVS and FQNEAQ. V was trimmed by 6 bases and J by 13 bases, leaving 24 bases between them. In DNA, the CDR3 is TGTGCCAGCAGTCCCACGTCGGCAGGGCGCCAACTCACCTTC. Its protein is CASSPTSAGRQLTF.

V usage is TRBV10-1 and J usage is TRBJ1-6, with 8 nucleotides matching TRBD1. The CDR3 totals 15 residues. The junction had 9 bases not matched to a gene; V was cut back by 7 bases and J by 7 bases. In germline, CDR1 is WNHNN, CDR2 SYGVQD (reference sequence). In DNA form, the CDR3 reads TGCGCCAGCACCCTCCCCAGGGGGCGAAATTCACCCCTCCACTTT. Amino acids: CASTLPRGRNSPLHF.

The chain couples TRBV5-6 to TRBJ2-3; 8 bases are a match to TRBD2. CDR1 is SGHDT and CDR2 is YYEEEE in the germline V gene. The ends lost 0 bases at V and 2 bases at J; junction bases unmatched: 5. The CDR3 spans 16 residues. CDR3 nucleotides: TGTGCCAGCAGCTTGGCTACTAGCGGCCCCACAGATACGCAGTATTTT. This translates into CASSLATSGPTDTQYF.

This chain connects TRBV5-1 to TRBJ2-3; the match to TRBD2 covers 14 bases. Germline CDR1 and CDR2: SGHRS and YFSETQ. The CDR3 has 20 amino acids. After removal of 4 bases from V and 2 bases from J, the junction contained 15 bases not matched to a gene. Here the CDR3 DNA reads TGCGCCAGCAGCCCAGGACTAGCGGGGGGCGAGGTGGGTCTCACAGATACGCAGTATTTT. It encodes CASSPGLAGGEVGLTDTQYF.

The chain recombines TRBV5-4 with TRBJ2-7; TRBD1 agrees at 8 bases. CDR3 length: 16 amino acids. Germline lookup yields CDR1 SGHNT and CDR2 YYREEE (reference sequence). Losses at the gene ends were 1 base for V and 2 bases for J; bases not matched to a gene: 8. Here the CDR3 reads CASSLSGQGKTYEQYF. CDR3 in DNA: TGTGCCAGCAGCTTGAGCGGACAGGGAAAGACCTACGAGCAGTACTTC.

The V call is TRBV30, the J call TRBJ2-3; 13 bases align to TRBD2. The CDR3 spans 16 residues. Germline-derived CDR1 and CDR2 are GTSNPN and SVGIG (reference sequence). J was trimmed by 9 bases and V by 0 bases; bases with no gene match: 9. The CDR3 DNA reads as TGTGCCTGGAGTGTAGGGGGACTAGCGGGACTGGCCACGCAGTATTTT. Its translation: CAWSVGGLAGLATQYF.

V and J are TRBV18 and TRBJ1-2; D gene uncertain. Germline V CDR1 and CDR2: KGHSH, LQKENI. CDR3 length equals 13 residues. Trimming cost V 6 bases and J 0 bases, with 8 bases left between them. In DNA, the CDR3 is TGTGCCAGCTCTCAGTCCGCTAACTATGGCTACACCTTC. Translated, it gives CASSQSANYGYTF.

The genes are TRBV5-5 and TRBJ1-5; 8 bases line up with TRBD1. This CDR3 is 13 amino acids long. The J segment lost 6 bases and the V segment lost 2 bases, leaving 1 base of the junction unmatched. From germline, CDR1 is SGHKS and CDR2 YYEKEE (reference sequence). The DNA for the CDR3 is TGTGCCAGCAGCTTCAGGGGGCCTCAGCCCCAGCATTTT. Its translation: CASSFRGPQPQHF.

V is TRBV27 and J is TRBJ1-1; D gene unclear. CDR3 size: 14 residues. The germline gives CDR1 MNHEY, CDR2 SMNVEV (reference sequence). The ends were cut back, 3 bases at V and 3 bases at J, with 11 bases in the middle. CDR3 bases: TGTGCCAGCAGTTTCGGCGGAACCCACACTGAAGCTTTCTTT. The encoded protein is CASSFGGTHTEAFF.

The V and J genes are TRBV5-5 and TRBJ2-7; a possible D gene is TRBD2 (5 bases). CDR1 SGHKS and CDR2 YYEKEE come from the germline V gene (reference sequence). Deletions cut 4 bases from V and 0 bases from J, with 17 bases between. This CDR3 region has 16 residues. Here the CDR3 reads CASSLRSTGGSYEQYF. The CDR3 DNA sequence: TGTGCCAGCAGCCTACGGTCTACTGGAGGCTCCTACGAGCAGTACTTC.

This clone was counted once. The chain carries TRBV4-1 and TRBJ2-5; D might be TRBD2 (5 bases). Germline V CDR1 and CDR2: MGHRA, YSYEKL. With 4 bases removed from V and 7 bases from J, the gap between germline ends came to 16 bases. The CDR3 sequence is 14 residues long. The CDR3 here is CASSLQDWPGTQYF. CDR3 coding DNA: TGCGCCAGCAGCCTTCAGGACTGGCCTGGGACCCAGTACTTC.

The genes are TRBV9 and TRBJ1-2; D call uncertain. Germline-derived CDR1 and CDR2 are SGDLS and YYNGEE. The CDR3 is made up of 14 amino acids. Between the trimmed V and J ends, which lost 4 bases and 1 base, there was a span of 11 bases. The CDR3 reads CASSPDILNYGYTF. The CDR3 bases are TGTGCCAGCAGCCCAGACATCCTTAACTATGGCTACACCTTC.

The chain employs TRBV25-1 and TRBJ1-4; 9 nucleotides agree with TRBD1. The CDR3 runs 14 residues. The germline CDR1 and CDR2 sequences are MGHDK and SYGVNS. Trimming took 8 bases from V and 9 from J; bases not matched to a gene: 10. CDR3 loop: CASSRTGEGKKLFF. The CDR3 DNA reads as TGTGCCAGCTCCCGGACAGGGGAAGGGAAAAAACTGTTTTTT.

This clone has more than one count but fewer than ten. The chain joins TRBV28 to TRBJ1-2, with D possibly matching TRBD1 (6 bases). This CDR3 region has 15 residues. V dropped 4 bases and J dropped 3 bases, with 15 bases sitting between them. The V gene's germline CDR1 is MDHEN and CDR2 SYDVKM. CDR3 in amino acids: CASSSGGGADYGYTF. The CDR3 region has the DNA TGTGCCAGCAGTTCCGGCGGGGGGGCGGACTATGGCTACACCTTC.

This clone has only one observation. The V gene is TRBV5-6, the J gene TRBJ2-7; TRBD1 matches at 8 bases. The CDR3 sequence is 15 residues long. V was pared by 2 bases and J by 3 bases, with 7 bases of the junction left unmatched. The germline V gene has CDR1 SGHDT and CDR2 YYEEEE. This CDR3 reads CASSFGTGGLYEQYF. CDR3 coding DNA: TGTGCCAGCAGCTTCGGGACAGGAGGCCTCTACGAGCAGTACTTC.

The J gene is TRBJ1-1, the V gene TRBV28; tentative D call: TRBD1 (6 bases). Trimming took 2 bases from V and 7 from J, leaving 11 bases between them. The V gene's germline CDR1 is MDHEN and CDR2 SYDVKM. The CDR3 consists of 13 residues. The CDR3 reads CASSLGGAHEAFF. CDR3 DNA sequence: TGTGCCAGCAGTTTAGGGGGGGCGCATGAAGCTTTCTTT.

The genes are TRBV4-2 and TRBJ2-5, with 11 bases fitting TRBD2. The J call may be incorrect, as the DNA end agrees better with TRBJ2-7. The V gene's germline CDR1 is LGHNA and CDR2 YNFKEQ. The CDR3 is 16 residues long. The CDR3 DNA follows: TGTGCCAGCAGCCAAGTAGCGGGGGGGCCAACCTACGAGCAGTACTTC. This sequence encodes CASSQVAGGPTYEQYF.

This clone was found a few times. The chain has TRBV11-3 and TRBJ1-1; D perhaps matches TRBD1 (5 bases). Germline V gives CDR1 SGHNT, CDR2 YENEEA. V was shortened by 4 bases and J by 1 base, with 16 bases between the two germline ends. The CDR3 has 16 residues. The CDR3: CASSSGGGGSNTEAFF. CDR3 DNA sequence: TGTGCCAGCAGCTCAGGTGGGGGGGGGTCGAACACTGAAGCTTTCTTT.

V gene TRBV19 combines with J gene TRBJ1-2, with D hard to call. The CDR3 contains 13 residues. Germline assignment: CDR1 LNHDA and CDR2 SQIVND (reference sequence). V was pared by 11 bases and J by 4 bases, with 17 bases between. The CDR3 DNA sequence: TGTGCCGGTAAGAACGCTCGAGGCTATGGCTACACCTTC. The encoded protein is CAGKNARGYGYTF.

This clone was detected only a few times. V gene TRBV6-5 combines with J gene TRBJ1-5, with a possible D match to TRBD1 (5 bases). V gave up 2 bases and J gave up 0 bases, with 8 bases separating them. From germline, CDR1 is MNHEY and CDR2 SVGAGI. The CDR3 extends over 15 amino acids. CDR3 nucleotide sequence: TGTGCCAGCAGTTACAGGGGAAGTAGCAATCAGCCCCAGCATTTT. Its translation: CASSYRGSSNQPQHF.

This clone was detected once. The chain links TRBV7-2 to TRBJ2-7; possibly TRBD2 for D (6 bases). Germline V gives CDR1 SGHTA, CDR2 FQGNSA. The CDR3 loop spans 13 amino acids. V was shortened by 4 bases and J by 2 bases, with 9 bases between the two germline ends. The CDR3 coding sequence is TGTGCCAGCAGCTCGTGGGGGGCCTACGAGCAGTACTTC. This gives the protein CASSSWGAYEQYF.

J is TRBJ2-7 and V is TRBV7-2; TRBD1 is a possible D gene (6 bases). Germline V gene data show CDR1 as SGHTA and CDR2 as FQGNSA. CDR3 length: 14 amino acids. V gave up 5 bases and J gave up 7 bases, with 18 bases separating them. The CDR3 DNA reads as TGTGCCAGCAGCCGTCGGACAGTGACGGGGGAGCAGTACTTC. It yields the protein CASSRRTVTGEQYF.

This sequence joins TRBV19 and TRBJ1-2; D perhaps matches TRBD1 (5 bases). The V and J ends lost 8 bases and 1 base respectively, with 17 bases between them. Germline loops: CDR1 LNHDA, CDR2 SQIVND (reference sequence). The CDR3 loop spans 15 amino acids. DNA for the CDR3: TGTGCCAGTTTCAGCGGGACGGTCGTTAACTATGGCTACACCTTC. Its protein is CASFSGTVVNYGYTF.

V usage is TRBV5-1 and J usage is TRBJ2-5; D may be TRBD2 (5 bases). This CDR3 region has 14 residues. V lost 7 bases to trimming and J lost 4 bases, with 17 bases between them. Germline CDR1 SGHRS, CDR2 YFSETQ. The CDR3 DNA follows: TGCGCCAGCTCGCCGAGGGCCGGACGAGAGACCCAGTACTTC. It is translated as CASSPRAGRETQYF.

V usage is TRBV11-2 and J usage is TRBJ1-3, with D unresolved. The V gene lost 4 bases and the J gene lost 0 bases, with 13 bases spanning the gap. Germline CDR1 and CDR2: SGHAT and FQNNGV. The CDR3 length is 16 residues. Here the CDR3 DNA reads TGTGCCAGCAGCTCAGACCGCGGGGACTCTGGAAACACCATATATTTT. Encoded protein: CASSSDRGDSGNTIYF. Supplemented by reference TRBV11-2 and TRBJ1-3, the full variable domain reads EAGVAQSPRYKIIEKRQSVAFWCNPISGHATLYWYQQILGQGPKLLIQFQNNGVVDDSQLPKDRFSAERLKGVDSTLKIQPAKLEDSAVYLCASSSDRGDSGNTIYFGEGSWLTVV.

The chain links TRBV19 to TRBJ2-1; D perhaps matches TRBD2 (5 bases). Germline CDR1 LNHDA, CDR2 SQIVND (reference sequence). Trimming took 3 bases from V and 0 from J, leaving 9 bases between them. CDR3 length: 15 residues. The CDR3 nucleotides are TGTGCCAGTAGTATGGGAGATAGCTCCTACAATGAGCAGTTCTTC. This codes for CASSMGDSSYNEQFF.

The chain recombines TRBV5-1 with TRBJ2-3; possibly TRBD1 for D (6 bases). V shed 1 base and J shed 2 bases, with 23 bases lying between them. This CDR3 spans 19 amino acids. Germline values: CDR1 SGHRS, CDR2 YFSETQ. Here the CDR3 DNA reads TGCGCCAGCAGCTTGAGTTTTAAGGGTGGACAGAAAAACACAGATACGCAGTATTTT. The encoded protein is CASSLSFKGGQKNTDTQYF.

This clone was seen only once. V gene TRBV19 combines with J gene TRBJ1-3, with 10 bases aligning to TRBD1. CDR1 and CDR2 from the germline V gene are LNHDA and SQIVND (reference sequence). There are 15 residues in the CDR3. V lost 3 bases and J lost 7; bases outside the gene matches: 6. CDR3 protein: CASSMTGGASNTIYF. The CDR3 DNA reads TGTGCCAGTAGTATGACAGGGGGCGCATCGAACACCATATATTTT.